The 2 T cell receptor beta chains in this list originate from one sample, sequenced in a study of T cell changes during pregnancy in multiple sclerosis. Clones were sequenced by immunoSEQ multiplex PCR, and TCRdb holds only the in-frame ones, with some missing. This table has about 89,000 clones, roughly 94% appearing once. Here the sequenced sample was peripheral blood, taken after pregnancy. The receptors were gathered from a female donor in good health, enrolled as a control in a pregnancy study.

The rearrangement links TRBV6-5 to TRBJ2-2; D uncertain. This CDR3 comprises 15 residues. V dropped 0 bases and J dropped 6 bases, with 11 bases sitting between them. CDR1 and CDR2 (germline): MNHEY, SVGAGI. CDR3 loop: CASSYSTGLPGELFF. The CDR3 DNA is TGTGCCAGCAGTTACTCGACTGGCCTCCCCGGGGAGCTGTTTTTT.

The gene calls are TRBV5-4 and TRBJ2-3; TRBD2 matches 12 bases. The CDR3 contains 14 residues. With V trimmed by 4 bases and J by 5 bases, 2 bases remained unmatched. Germline V lookup: CDR1 SGHNT, CDR2 YYREEE (reference sequence). The CDR3 is CASSPGLAGDTQYF. The CDR3 DNA reads as TGTGCCAGCAGCCCGGGACTAGCGGGAGATACGCAGTATTTT.